This T cell receptor (beta chain) was obtained from a study of control samples from healthy donors and cancer patients. The method was immunoSEQ multiplex PCR; TCRdb's version includes in-frame clones alone and lacks a portion of them. Of about 130,000 clones in the sample, more than 70% were seen once. This CDR3 contains 14 residues. Trimming at V came to 6 bases and at J to 11 bases, leaving 8 bases not matched to a gene. Germline-derived CDR1 and CDR2 are MDHEN and SYDVKM. The clonotype was recovered from a man in his forties or fifties in good health. The sample taken for sequencing was blood. The V call is TRBV28, the J call TRBJ1-6, with TRBD1 matching over 9 bases. Here the CDR3 DNA reads TGTGCCAGCAGCTCCCCCGGGACAGGGACACCCCTCCACTTT. Its translation: CASSSPGTGTPLHF.